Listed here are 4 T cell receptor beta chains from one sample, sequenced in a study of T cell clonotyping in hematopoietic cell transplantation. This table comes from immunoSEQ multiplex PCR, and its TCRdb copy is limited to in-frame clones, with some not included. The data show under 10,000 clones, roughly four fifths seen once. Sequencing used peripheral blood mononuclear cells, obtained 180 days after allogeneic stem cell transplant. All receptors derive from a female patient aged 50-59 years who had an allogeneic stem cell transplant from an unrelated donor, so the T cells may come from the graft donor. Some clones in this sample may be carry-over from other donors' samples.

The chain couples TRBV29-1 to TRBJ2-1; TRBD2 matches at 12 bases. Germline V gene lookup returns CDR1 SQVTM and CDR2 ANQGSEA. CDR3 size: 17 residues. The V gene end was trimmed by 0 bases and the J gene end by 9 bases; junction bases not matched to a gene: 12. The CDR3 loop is CSVEDLISTSGRGEQFF. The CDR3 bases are TGCAGCGTTGAAGATCTGATATCGACTAGCGGGAGAGGTGAGCAGTTCTTC.

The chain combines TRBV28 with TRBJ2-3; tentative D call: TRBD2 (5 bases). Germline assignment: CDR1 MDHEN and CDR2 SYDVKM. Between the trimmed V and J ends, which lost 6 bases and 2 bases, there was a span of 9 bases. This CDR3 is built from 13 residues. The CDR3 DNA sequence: TGTGCCAGCAGGAGGGCGGTCACAGATACGCAGTATTTT. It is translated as CASRRAVTDTQYF.

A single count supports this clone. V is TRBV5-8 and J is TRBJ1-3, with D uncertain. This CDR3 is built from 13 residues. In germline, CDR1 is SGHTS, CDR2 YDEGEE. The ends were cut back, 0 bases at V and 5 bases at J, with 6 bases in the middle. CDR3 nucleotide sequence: TGTGCCAGCAGCTTGGACACTCGAAACACCATATATTTT. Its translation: CASSLDTRNTIYF.

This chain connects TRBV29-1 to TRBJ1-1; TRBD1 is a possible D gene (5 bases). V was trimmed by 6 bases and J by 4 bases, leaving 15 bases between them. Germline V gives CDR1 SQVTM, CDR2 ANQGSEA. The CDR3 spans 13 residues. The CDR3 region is CSVPYSGGTEAFF. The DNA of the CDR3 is TGCAGCGTCCCTTATAGCGGGGGCACTGAAGCTTTCTTT.